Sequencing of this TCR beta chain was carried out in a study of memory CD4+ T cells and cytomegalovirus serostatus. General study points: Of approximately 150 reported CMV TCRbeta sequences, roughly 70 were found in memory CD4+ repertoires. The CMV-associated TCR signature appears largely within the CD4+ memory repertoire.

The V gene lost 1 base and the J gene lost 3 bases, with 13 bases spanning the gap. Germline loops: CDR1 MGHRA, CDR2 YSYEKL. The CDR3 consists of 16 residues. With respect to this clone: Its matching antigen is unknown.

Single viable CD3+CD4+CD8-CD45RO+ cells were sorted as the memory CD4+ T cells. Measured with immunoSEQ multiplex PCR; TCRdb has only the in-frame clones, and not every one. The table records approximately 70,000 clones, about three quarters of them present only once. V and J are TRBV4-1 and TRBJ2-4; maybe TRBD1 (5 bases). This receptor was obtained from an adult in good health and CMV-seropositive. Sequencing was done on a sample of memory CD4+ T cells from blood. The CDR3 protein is CASSQGSGLGKNIQYF. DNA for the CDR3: TGCGCCAGCAGCCAAGGATCAGGGTTGGGCAAAAACATTCAGTACTTC.